These T cell receptor beta chains were read from a single sample in a study of T cells after yellow fever vaccination. TCRdb analysed the 5' RACE reads with MiXCR anew, one entry per CDR3 protein. The sample includes 500,000 to 650,000 distinct CDR3 sequences, about 17% of them seen just once. Material: PBMCs, obtained 4 to 6 days after the first yellow fever vaccination. These receptors came from a man aged 18 to 30 who received the YFV17D yellow fever vaccine. Each CDR3 is given with its conserved first and last residue. Each record gives: V gene, clone size, D gene, J gene, CDR3 protein, CDR3 DNA. D genes are given only for firm matches. Size is omitted from some rows. Given values are once, few, many or a class for expanded clones.

>TRBV10-2|few|TRBD1|TRBJ1-2
CASSERTGGYGYTF
TGCGCCAGCAGTGAGCGGACAGGTGGCTATGGCTACACCTTC
>TRBV24-1|few|TRBD1|TRBJ2-1
CATSQTGGSYNEQFF
TGTGCCACCAGCCAGACAGGGGGCTCCTACAATGAGCAGTTCTTC
>TRBV24-1|-|-|TRBJ2-3
CATSDWGFVDTQYF
TGTGCCACCAGTGATTGGGGGTTTGTAGATACGCAGTATTTT
>TRBV20-1|-|-|TRBJ2-7
CSAGDVASLSYEQYF
TGCAGTGCCGGTGATGTGGCCTCACTCTCCTACGAGCAGTACTTC
>TRBV10-3|few|-|TRBJ2-1
CAIKASANEQFF
TGTGCCATCAAAGCAAGCGCTAATGAGCAGTTCTTC
>TRBV4-1|-|-|TRBJ1-5
CASSPFEGFNQPQHF
TGCGCCAGCAGCCCTTTTGAGGGTTTCAATCAGCCCCAGCATTTT
>TRBV10-3|-|TRBD2|TRBJ2-1
CAISAAGGTNDEQFF
TGTGCCATCAGTGCAGCGGGGGGCACAAACGATGAGCAGTTCTTC
>TRBV7-9|-|-|TRBJ1-2
CASSLQGPKNGYTF
TGTGCCAGCAGCTTGCAGGGCCCCAAAAATGGCTACACCTTC
>TRBV7-6|many|-|TRBJ2-5
CASSFYSGQTQETQYF
TGTGCCAGCAGCTTTTACTCGGGACAAACTCAAGAGACCCAGTACTTC
>TRBV5-1|few|-|TRBJ1-2
CASSPGPGRANYGYTF
TGCGCCAGCAGCCCCGGACCGGGGCGCGCTAACTATGGCTACACCTTC
>TRBV11-2|-|TRBD2|TRBJ2-5
CASSLGGLAGAETQYF
TGTGCCAGCAGCTTGGGGGGCCTAGCGGGGGCTGAGACCCAGTACTTC
>TRBV25-1|many|TRBD1|TRBJ2-2
CASSADRGMDTGELFF
TGTGCCAGCAGTGCGGACAGGGGTATGGACACCGGGGAGCTGTTTTTT
>TRBV12-3/TRBV12-4|few|TRBD2|TRBJ2-3
CASTPASGGADTQYF
TGTGCCAGCACCCCGGCTAGCGGGGGGGCAGATACGCAGTATTTT
>TRBV7-8|many|-|TRBJ1-5
CASSSQGIRRNQPQHF
TGTGCCAGCAGCTCCCAGGGAATTCGACGCAATCAGCCCCAGCATTTT
>TRBV6-6|-|-|TRBJ1-1
CASTTGPEAFF
TGTGCCAGCACCACGGGACCCGAAGCTTTCTTT
>TRBV5-1|-|-|TRBJ1-2
CASSLLSTDYGYTF
TGCGCCAGCAGCTTGTTAAGCACAGACTATGGCTACACCTTC
>TRBV28|-|TRBD2|TRBJ2-3
CASSGWTSGGATADTQYF
TGTGCCAGCAGTGGCTGGACTAGCGGGGGGGCTACGGCAGATACGCAGTATTTT
>TRBV6-5|-|-|TRBJ1-4
CASSYSIAPEKLFF
TGTGCCAGCAGTTACTCGATCGCACCCGAAAAACTGTTTTTT
>TRBV11-2|-|-|TRBJ1-2
CASSSGTGTGYGYTF
TGTGCCAGCAGCTCCGGAACAGGGACCGGCTATGGCTACACCTTC
>TRBV5-1|few|-|TRBJ2-3
CASYGLNSTDTQYF
TGCGCCAGCTACGGGCTGAATAGCACAGATACGCAGTATTTT
>TRBV6-5|once|-|TRBJ2-3
CASSSVHPSKDTQYF
TGTGCCAGCAGTTCTGTACATCCTAGTAAAGATACGCAGTATTTT
>TRBV7-9|-|TRBD2|TRBJ2-1
CASSLVQRGLYNEQFF
TGTGCCAGCAGCTTAGTACAGCGGGGGTTATACAATGAGCAGTTCTTC
>TRBV7-8|-|-|TRBJ1-5
CASSSYDPGNQPQHF
TGTGCCAGCAGCTCCTACGACCCCGGGAATCAGCCCCAGCATTTT
>TRBV20-1|-|-|TRBJ2-7
CSASGPFPTYEQYF
TGCAGTGCCAGTGGCCCTTTCCCAACCTACGAGCAGTACTTC
>TRBV12-3/TRBV12-4|few|TRBD2|TRBJ2-5
CASSQGLAGGETQYF
TGTGCCAGCAGTCAAGGACTAGCGGGAGGAGAGACCCAGTACTTC
>TRBV7-9|-|-|TRBJ1-6
CASTWGDHRSPLHF
TGTGCCAGCACCTGGGGGGACCACAGATCACCCCTCCACTTT
>TRBV7-9|-|-|TRBJ2-2
CASTLGAANTGELFF
TGTGCCAGCACCCTGGGGGCAGCGAACACCGGGGAGCTGTTTTTT
>TRBV6-5|few|-|TRBJ1-6
CASSYGGLNSPLHF
TGTGCCAGCAGTTACGGGGGCCTCAATTCACCCCTCCACTTT
>TRBV5-1|-|-|TRBJ2-1
CASSLSTSFNEQFF
TGCGCCAGCAGCTTATCGACATCATTCAATGAGCAGTTCTTC